The T cell receptor beta chain under discussion was sequenced for a study of T cells in Graves' hyperthyroidism and ophthalmopathy. Study-wide results and limits: Stable hyperthyroidism and ophthalmopathy were separated using 13 V-J signatures.

Ten or more counts support this clonotype. Its antigen is not identified. Germline loops: CDR1 MNHEY, CDR2 SVGEGT. The CDR3 contains 18 residues. V lost 6 bases, J lost 0 bases, and 21 bases lay in between. The investigators amplified TCR beta CDR3 regions from RNA transcripts. An initial round of RT-PCR targeting the TCR CDR3 relied on the HTBI primer set. TCRdb reprocessed the multiplex PCR reads with MiXCR, giving one entry per CDR3 protein. The sample has 300,000 to 350,000 distinct CDR3 sequences, approximately 13% seen once. This receptor was obtained from a woman aged 25 to 39 with Graves' hyperthyroidism. The material sequenced was blood. V is TRBV6-2 or TRBV6-3 and J is TRBJ2-1; D possibly corresponds to TRBD2 (6 bases). CDR3 amino acids: CASRTGKIADPSYNEQFF. The CDR3 bases are TGTGCCAGCAGAACCGGCAAGATAGCGGACCCCTCCTACAATGAGCAGTTCTTC.